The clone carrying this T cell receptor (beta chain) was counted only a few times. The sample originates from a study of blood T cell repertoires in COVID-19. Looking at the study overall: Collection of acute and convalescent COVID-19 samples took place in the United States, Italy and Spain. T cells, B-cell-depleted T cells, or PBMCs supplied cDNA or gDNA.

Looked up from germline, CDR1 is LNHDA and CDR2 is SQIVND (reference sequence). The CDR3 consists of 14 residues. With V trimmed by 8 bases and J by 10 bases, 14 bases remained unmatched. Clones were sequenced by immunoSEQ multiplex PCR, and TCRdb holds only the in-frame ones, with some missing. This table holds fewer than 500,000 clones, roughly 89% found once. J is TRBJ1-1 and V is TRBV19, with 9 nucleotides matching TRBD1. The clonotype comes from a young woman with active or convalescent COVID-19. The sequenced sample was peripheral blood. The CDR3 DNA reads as TGTGCCAGTCCGGGACAGGGTTTTTTGGAAGGAGCTTTCTTT. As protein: CASPGQGFLEGAFF.